The 22 T cell receptor beta chains in this list originate from one sample, sequenced in a study of blood T cell repertoires in COVID-19. Using immunoSEQ multiplex PCR, the repertoire was profiled, and TCRdb retains in-frame clones only, with some absent. The data hold about 120,000 clones, with 90% observed a single time. Sequenced: peripheral blood. The receptors come from a man in his fifties or sixties with COVID-19, enrolled during active disease.

This clone was counted once. The J gene is TRBJ2-1, the V gene TRBV10-3, with 9 bases that match TRBD2. The CDR3 length is 14 residues. The germline V gene has CDR1 ENHRY and CDR2 SYGVKD. After removal of 6 bases from V and 9 bases from J, the junction contained 9 bases not matched to a gene. CDR3 coding DNA: TGTGCCATCAGGAAGCGGGAGGATATGGGTGAGCAGTTCTTC. The encoded protein is CAIRKREDMGEQFF.

The CDR3 loop reads CATTETRPNTEAFF. CDR3 in DNA: TGTGCCACCACCGAGACACGGCCGAACACTGAAGCTTTCTTT. This chain connects TRBV10-3 to TRBJ1-1; D gene ambiguous. CDR3 length: 14 residues. The V end lost 10 bases, the J end lost 1 base, and 16 bases lay between the germline ends. From germline, CDR1 is ENHRY and CDR2 SYGVKD.

The gene calls are TRBV4-1 and TRBJ2-7, with D possibly TRBD1 on 5 matching bases. Per the germline V gene, CDR1 is MGHRA and CDR2 is YSYEKL. The CDR3 runs 16 residues. V was shortened by 0 bases and J by 3 bases, with 15 bases between the two germline ends. CDR3 protein: CASSQDRTGDLYEQYF. The CDR3 region has the DNA TGCGCCAGCAGCCAAGATAGAACAGGAGACCTCTACGAGCAGTACTTC.

The chain joins TRBV19 to TRBJ2-5; tentative D call: TRBD2 (6 bases). V lost 2 bases, J lost 2 bases, and 9 bases lay in between. Germline V gene sequence: CDR1 LNHDA, CDR2 SQIVND (reference sequence). This CDR3 comprises 14 residues. CDR3 nucleotides: TGTGCCAGTAGTATAATCGGGGGTCAAGAGACCCAGTACTTC. Translation: CASSIIGGQETQYF.

This clone occurred once. The V and J genes are TRBV29-1 and TRBJ2-7, with TRBD1 as a possible D gene (6 bases). CDR1 is SQVTM and CDR2 is ANQGSEA in the germline V gene. With 5 bases removed from V and 0 bases from J, the gap between germline ends came to 8 bases. This CDR3 is built from 12 residues. The chain's CDR3 is CSVRQASYEQYF. Here the CDR3 DNA reads TGCAGCGTTCGACAGGCCTCCTACGAGCAGTACTTC.

V is TRBV29-1 and J is TRBJ2-5; 7 nucleotides align to TRBD2. The length of the CDR3 is 16 residues. CDR1 and CDR2 from the germline V gene are SQVTM and ANQGSEA. V dropped 5 bases and J dropped 0; count of bases not matched to a gene: 12. The DNA of the CDR3 is TGCAGCGTTAATGGGGGGGGACTACCCAACCAAGAGACCCAGTACTTC. Encoded protein: CSVNGGGLPNQETQYF.

The chain links TRBV18 to TRBJ1-5; 11 nucleotides line up with TRBD1. The CDR3 is 15 residues long. Germline CDR1 is KGHSH and CDR2 is LQKENI. V lost 5 bases, J lost 6 bases, and 6 bases stayed unmatched. This CDR3 is CASSSGQGAGQPQHF. CDR3 DNA: TGTGCCAGCTCATCCGGACAGGGGGCAGGTCAGCCCCAGCATTTT.

V and J are TRBV7-2 and TRBJ2-3; D might be TRBD1 (6 bases). The ends were cut back, 5 bases at V and 5 bases at J, with 17 bases in the middle. This CDR3 contains 15 residues. Germline CDR1 is SGHTA and CDR2 is FQGNSA. The CDR3 here is CASSPRGRAEDTQYF. The DNA for the CDR3 is TGTGCCAGCAGCCCCAGGGGCAGGGCGGAAGATACGCAGTATTTT. Full variable domain (missing parts from reference TRBV7-2 and TRBJ2-3): GAGVSQSPSNKVTEKGKDVELRCDPISGHTALYWYRQSLGQGLEFLIYFQGNSAPDKSGLPSDRFSAERTGGSVSTLTIQRTQQEDSAVYLCASSPRGRAEDTQYFGPGTRLTVL.

V is TRBV6-2 or TRBV6-3 and J is TRBJ2-7; 10 nucleotides agree with TRBD2. CDR1 is MNHEY and CDR2 is SVGEGT in the germline V gene. V lost 2 bases and J lost 0; bases outside the gene matches: 4. The CDR3 totals 16 residues. For the CDR3, the DNA is TGTGCCAGCAGTTACCACCCTAGCGGGGGCTCCTACGAGCAGTACTTC. As protein: CASSYHPSGGSYEQYF.

This clone came up a few times. The chain uses TRBV5-4 and TRBJ1-1; 7 bases are a match to TRBD1. The CDR3 has 15 amino acids. With V trimmed by 4 bases and J by 0 bases, 6 bases remained unmatched. Germline CDR1 is SGHNT and CDR2 is YYREEE (reference sequence). In nucleotides, the CDR3 is TGTGCCAGCAGCAACTCGGGACAGCTGAACACTGAAGCTTTCTTT. Translation gives CASSNSGQLNTEAFF.

This clone occurred once. The V and J genes are TRBV7-2 and TRBJ1-5; D uncertain. CDR3 size: 13 residues. V lost 3 bases, J lost 6 bases, and 9 bases lay in between. Germline V gene sequence: CDR1 SGHTA, CDR2 FQGNSA. As DNA, the CDR3 is TGTGCCAGCAGCTTTGGTGCGGGTCAGCCCCAGCATTTT. Amino acid sequence: CASSFGAGQPQHF.

This clone was recorded only once. The V and J genes are TRBV4-1 and TRBJ1-5; TRBD1 might be the D (5 bases). Germline assignment: CDR1 MGHRA and CDR2 YSYEKL. This CDR3 contains 14 residues. V was shortened by 1 base and J by 7 bases, with 11 bases between the two germline ends. The CDR3: CASSQATGGQPQHF. CDR3 DNA sequence: TGCGCCAGCAGCCAAGCCACGGGGGGGCAGCCCCAGCATTTT.

V is TRBV12-3 or TRBV12-4 and J is TRBJ1-1; D call uncertain. The CDR3 spans 13 residues. Trimming shortened V by 5 bases and J by 1 base, and 8 bases separated the two germline ends. The CDR3 reads CASSREGNTEAFF. The CDR3 bases are TGTGCCAGCAGTAGGGAGGGGAACACTGAAGCTTTCTTT.

The chain has TRBV5-1 and TRBJ2-2; D perhaps matches TRBD2 (6 bases). The V end was cut by 2 bases, the J end by 5 bases, with 13 bases between. The CDR3 has 15 amino acids. The germline gives CDR1 SGHRS, CDR2 YFSETQ. CDR3 in amino acids: CASSLYGSSTGELFF. CDR3 coding DNA: TGCGCCAGCAGCTTATACGGGAGTAGTACCGGGGAGCTGTTTTTT.

In this sample, this clone turned up once. The rearrangement links TRBV7-2 to TRBJ1-4, with 9 bases matching TRBD1. Germline-derived CDR1 and CDR2 are SGHTA and FQGNSA. V lost 1 base, J lost 8 bases, and 2 bases stayed unmatched. The CDR3 runs to 14 residues. CDR3 residues: CASSLGGTGEKLFF. The CDR3 DNA is TGTGCCAGCAGCTTAGGTGGGACAGGGGAAAAACTGTTTTTT. The full variable domain, rest sourced from reference TRBV7-2 and TRBJ1-4, is GAGVSQSPSNKVTEKGKDVELRCDPISGHTALYWYRQSLGQGLEFLIYFQGNSAPDKSGLPSDRFSAERTGGSVSTLTIQRTQQEDSAVYLCASSLGGTGEKLFFGSGTQLSVL.

The chain uses TRBV7-3 and TRBJ2-5; 11 nucleotides align to TRBD2. CDR1 is SGHTA and CDR2 is FQGTGA in the germline V gene. V lost 4 bases to trimming and J lost 5 bases; unmatched junction nucleotides: 0. The CDR3 loop spans 13 amino acids. The CDR3 reads CASSSSGGETQYF. The CDR3 DNA follows: TGTGCCAGCAGCTCTAGCGGGGGGGAGACCCAGTACTTC.

The rearrangement joins TRBV18 to TRBJ2-5; possible D gene TRBD1, 6 bases. In germline, CDR1 is KGHSH, CDR2 LQKENI. The germline V and J ends were trimmed by 4 bases and 1 base, with 13 bases remaining between them. The length of the CDR3 is 15 residues. The CDR3 DNA reads TGTGCCAGCTCACTACCCGCAGGGGCCCAAGAGACCCAGTACTTC. This gives the protein CASSLPAGAQETQYF. Filled out from reference TRBV18 and TRBJ2-5, the complete variable domain reads NAGVMQNPRHLVRRRGQEARLRCSPMKGHSHVYWYRQLPEEGLKFMVYLQKENIIDESGMPKERFSAEFPKEGPSILRIQQVVRGDSAAYFCASSLPAGAQETQYFGPGTRLLVL.

V usage is TRBV27 and J usage is TRBJ2-2; D is perhaps TRBD2 (5 bases). Trimming stripped 7 bases from V and 5 bases from J, with 23 bases between. Germline values: CDR1 MNHEY, CDR2 SMNVEV (reference sequence). This CDR3 comprises 17 residues. Here the CDR3 DNA reads TGTGCCAGCACCTCGATGGACTTTCGGGGAGAAACCGGGGAGCTGTTTTTT. Residues: CASTSMDFRGETGELFF.

V is TRBV10-1 and J is TRBJ2-1, with TRBD2 matching 8 bases. J lost 8 bases, V lost 0 bases, and 9 bases had no gene match. CDR3 length: 16 amino acids. Germline loops: CDR1 WNHNN, CDR2 SYGVQD (reference sequence). CDR3 DNA sequence: TGCGCCAGCAGTGAGTCTCAAGGGACTAGTATGCATGAGCAGTTCTTC. Translated, it gives CASSESQGTSMHEQFF.

The CDR3 nucleotides read TGCGCCAGCAGCTTGGGCGATACCCAGTACTTC. Its protein is CASSLGDTQYF. The chain is built from TRBV5-1 and TRBJ2-5, with D unresolved. Trimming cost V 0 bases and J 8 bases, with 5 bases left between them. The length of the CDR3 is 11 residues. In germline, CDR1 is SGHRS, CDR2 YFSETQ.

The chain joins TRBV2 to TRBJ2-7; the match to TRBD1 covers 10 bases. The CDR3 contains 13 residues. In germline, CDR1 is SNHLY, CDR2 FYNNEI. The V and J ends lost 3 bases and 4 bases, in that order; junction bases with no gene match: 0. CDR3 region: CASSEDRGYEQYF. The CDR3 coding sequence is TGTGCCAGCAGTGAGGACAGGGGGTACGAGCAGTACTTC.

The chain links TRBV4-1 to TRBJ2-1; D gene unclear. The CDR3 sequence is 16 residues long. V lost 0 bases and J lost 4, with 13 bases in between. From germline, CDR1 is MGHRA and CDR2 YSYEKL. The CDR3 DNA reads TGCGCCAGCAGCCAAGATCGAGTCCTAAGATACAATGAGCAGTTCTTC. It yields the protein CASSQDRVLRYNEQFF.